The clone carrying this T cell receptor beta chain showed up just a few times. The source of the sample is a study of cytomegalovirus exposure and HLA in healthy donors. V lost 5 bases to trimming and J lost 8 bases, with 12 bases between them. The CDR3 loop spans 12 amino acids. Germline V gene lookup returns CDR1 SNHLY and CDR2 FYNNEI. Repertoires were generated with immunoSEQ multiplex PCR, while TCRdb's copy carries only in-frame clones and drops some. In the table there are more than 250,000 clones, just over 85% of which are singletons. This sequence originates from a woman aged 18-29 years in good health and CMV-seronegative. Specimen: PBMCs. The V and J genes are TRBV2 and TRBJ1-2, with D possibly being TRBD1 (6 bases). The CDR3 sequence is CASSPTGGGYTF. In DNA form, the CDR3 reads TGTGCCAGCAGTCCGACAGGCGGGGGCTACACCTTC.